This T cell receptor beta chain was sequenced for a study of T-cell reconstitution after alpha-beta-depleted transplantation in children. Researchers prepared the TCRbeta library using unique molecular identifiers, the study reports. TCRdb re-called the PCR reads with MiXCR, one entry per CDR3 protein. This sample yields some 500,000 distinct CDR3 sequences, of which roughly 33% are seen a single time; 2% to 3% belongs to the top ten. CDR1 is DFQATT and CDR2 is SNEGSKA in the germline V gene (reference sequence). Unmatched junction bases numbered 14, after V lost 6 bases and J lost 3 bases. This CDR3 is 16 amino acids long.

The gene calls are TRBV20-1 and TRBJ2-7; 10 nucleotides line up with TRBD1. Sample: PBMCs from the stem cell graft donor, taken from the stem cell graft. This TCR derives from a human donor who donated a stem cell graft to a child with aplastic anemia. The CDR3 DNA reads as TGCAGTGCCCAAGCTCCCGGGACAGGGGTATACTACGAGCAGTACGTC. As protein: CSAQAPGTGVYYEQYV.